The TCR beta chain described here comes from a study of CD8+ T cells in alopecia areata. Study results and caveats: Patients showed less clear TCR sequence sharing than mice, possibly partly because of HLA diversity.

PBMCs, the starting material, were the source of sorted CD4+ and CD8+ T cells. In each case, RNA was isolated and then reverse transcribed into cDNA as the sequencing template. TCRdb's copy holds only in-frame clones and misses some; the assay was immunoSEQ multiplex PCR. The data contain roughly 150,000 clones, over 70% of them singletons. This clone was counted only a few times. Its cognate antigen is unknown. The CDR3 extends over 13 amino acids. The V gene's germline CDR1 is SEHNR and CDR2 FQNEAQ (reference sequence). V lost 5 bases, J lost 4 bases, and 10 bases lay in between. The gene calls are TRBV7-9 and TRBJ2-3; D gene unclear. This TCR derives from a human donor with alopecia areata. The sequences come from CD8+ T cells sorted from blood, collected at week 0. CDR3 region: CASSETFPDTQYF. The CDR3, as DNA: TGTGCCAGCAGCGAGACATTCCCAGATACGCAGTATTTT.